These 18 T cell receptor beta chains share one sample of origin, sequenced in a study of cytomegalovirus exposure and HLA in healthy donors. TCRdb's table, derived via immunoSEQ multiplex PCR, lists solely in-frame clones and lacks some. The data contain some 69,000 clones, around 97% of them singletons. Sample: PBMCs. All receptors derive from a man between 18 and 29 years old in good health and CMV-seronegative.

V is TRBV6-6 and J is TRBJ2-1, with TRBD1 identical over 7 bases. J gave up 6 bases and V 3 bases, and 11 bases lay outside the gene matches. This CDR3 has 16 amino acids. Germline V gene data show CDR1 as MNHNY and CDR2 as SVGAGI (reference sequence). The CDR3 spells CASSYLGQEVINEQFF. Written as DNA, the CDR3 is TGTGCCAGCAGTTATTTAGGACAGGAGGTGATCAATGAGCAGTTCTTC.

The chain combines TRBV7-9 with TRBJ2-3; 7 bases are shared with TRBD1. This CDR3 is 14 amino acids long. V gave up 8 bases and J gave up 2 bases; unmatched junction bases: 7. The V gene's germline CDR1 is SEHNR and CDR2 FQNEAQ (reference sequence). This CDR3 reads CASFQQGTTDTQYF. The CDR3 coding sequence is TGTGCCAGCTTCCAACAGGGGACCACAGATACGCAGTATTTT.

The chain employs TRBV28 and TRBJ1-1, with a weak D call TRBD1 (6 bases). There are 13 residues in the CDR3. V was shortened by 8 bases and J by 1 base, with 11 bases between the two germline ends. Germline V gives CDR1 MDHEN, CDR2 SYDVKM. The CDR3, as DNA: TGTGCCAGCGCCCAAGGGGGGAACACTGAAGCTTTCTTT. Translating it yields CASAQGGNTEAFF.

This clone has only a few counts. This chain joins TRBV10-1 and TRBJ1-5, with unresolved D. Trimming took 2 bases from V and 9 from J, leaving 8 bases between them. Germline V gene sequence: CDR1 WNHNN, CDR2 SYGVQD (reference sequence). CDR3 size: 12 residues. CDR3 sequence (DNA): TGCGCCAGCAGTGAGCCGCGAGGGCCCCAGCATTTT. This sequence encodes CASSEPRGPQHF.

The chain recombines TRBV18 with TRBJ2-7, with 7 bases that match TRBD1. V gave up 3 bases and J gave up 0 bases; unmatched junction bases: 8. The CDR3 contains 16 residues. The germline V gene has CDR1 KGHSH and CDR2 LQKENI. The chain's CDR3 is CASSPQRGQSSYEQYF. The CDR3 region has the DNA TGTGCCAGCTCACCCCAGAGGGGACAGTCCTCCTACGAGCAGTACTTC.

The rearrangement uses TRBV5-4 and TRBJ1-1, with D unclear. The germline CDR1 and CDR2 sequences are SGHNT and YYREEE (reference sequence). The CDR3 has 16 amino acids. V shed 4 bases and J shed 2 bases, with 18 bases lying between them. The CDR3 DNA is TGTGCCAGCAGCCCAACTTCGAGGGCCATCAACACTGAAGCTTTCTTT. This translates into CASSPTSRAINTEAFF.

The rearrangement links TRBV6-1 to TRBJ2-4; 9 bases agree with TRBD1. The CDR3 spans 13 residues. Germline loops: CDR1 MNHNS, CDR2 SASEGT. V lost 6 bases and J lost 7; bases outside the gene matches: 4. CDR3 bases: TGTGCCAGCAGACAGGGGGCGCAGAACATTCAGTACTTC. It codes for CASRQGAQNIQYF.

This sequence joins TRBV18 and TRBJ1-3, with 9 bases matching TRBD1. V lost 6 bases and J lost 1; bases outside the gene matches: 1. This CDR3 comprises 14 residues. Germline-derived CDR1 and CDR2 are KGHSH and LQKENI. The CDR3 spells CASSGTGSGNTIYF. DNA for the CDR3: TGTGCCAGCTCCGGGACAGGGTCTGGAAACACCATATATTTT.

V and J are TRBV30 and TRBJ2-3; D ambiguous. CDR3 size: 11 residues. V was trimmed by 4 bases and J by 4 bases, leaving 6 bases between them. CDR1 and CDR2 from the germline V gene are GTSNPN and SVGIG (reference sequence). The CDR3 is CAWILADTQYF. The CDR3 bases are TGTGCCTGGATCCTAGCAGATACGCAGTATTTT.

The genes are TRBV10-2 and TRBJ1-1; 7 nucleotides agree with TRBD1. Trimming cost V 6 bases and J 5 bases; bases outside gene matches: 6. Germline V CDR1 and CDR2: WSHSY, SAAADI. The CDR3 is 13 residues long. CDR3 bases: TGCGCCAGCAGAAAATTACAGGGGACTGAAGCTTTCTTT. Its translation: CASRKLQGTEAFF.

This chain connects TRBV7-9 to TRBJ1-1; 7 positions agree with TRBD1. V lost 6 bases to trimming and J lost 4 bases; unmatched junction nucleotides: 11. Germline CDR1 and CDR2: SEHNR and FQNEAQ (reference sequence). The CDR3 length is 15 residues. CDR3 sequence (DNA): TGTGCCAGCAGTTCTAAGGACAGGACGATCACTGAAGCTTTCTTT. Its protein is CASSSKDRTITEAFF.

The chain joins TRBV27 to TRBJ2-3; TRBD2 matches at 7 bases. The germline V gene encodes CDR1 MNHEY and CDR2 SMNVEV (reference sequence). The CDR3 contains 16 residues. V was pared by 3 bases and J by 0 bases, with 6 bases of the junction left unmatched. The CDR3 loop is CASSFGGWSSTDTQYF. CDR3 in DNA: TGTGCCAGCAGTTTCGGGGGGTGGTCTAGCACAGATACGCAGTATTTT.

The chain has TRBV18 and TRBJ1-1, with TRBD1 matching over 8 bases. The V and J ends lost 5 bases and 3 bases, in that order; junction bases with no gene match: 2. The CDR3 consists of 13 residues. CDR1 is KGHSH and CDR2 is LQKENI in the germline V gene. The CDR3 loop is CASSSTGDTEAFF. The DNA of the CDR3 is TGTGCCAGCTCATCGACAGGGGACACTGAAGCTTTCTTT.

The genes are TRBV10-1 and TRBJ2-1; no firm D call. Per germline, CDR1 WNHNN and CDR2 SYGVQD (reference sequence). The ends were cut back, 4 bases at V and 4 bases at J, with 11 bases in the middle. This CDR3 contains 14 residues. CDR3 residues: CASSGPEPYNEQFF. The CDR3 coding sequence is TGCGCCAGCAGTGGTCCGGAGCCGTACAATGAGCAGTTCTTC.

This chain links TRBV6-6 with TRBJ1-1, with no clear D. This CDR3 spans 14 amino acids. Germline CDR1 is MNHNY and CDR2 is SVGAGI (reference sequence). V lost 2 bases to trimming and J lost 1 base, with 8 bases between them. As DNA, the CDR3 is TGTGCCAGCAGTTACGCAGAATCGAACACTGAAGCTTTCTTT. Its translation is CASSYAESNTEAFF.

V usage is TRBV6-5 and J usage is TRBJ1-3; 8 bases match TRBD1. This CDR3 spans 13 amino acids. CDR1 is MNHEY, CDR2 SVGAGI, per germline. Trimming at V came to 10 bases and at J to 3 bases, leaving 5 bases not matched to a gene. This CDR3 is CATQGANGNTIYF. The CDR3 DNA reads TGTGCCACCCAGGGGGCGAATGGAAACACCATATATTTT.

This chain uses TRBV18 with TRBJ1-5; 10 bases align to TRBD1. The CDR3 runs 14 residues. V lost 3 bases, J lost 6 bases, and 2 bases stayed unmatched. Germline V gene data show CDR1 as KGHSH and CDR2 as LQKENI. This CDR3 reads CASSPTGGSQPQHF. CDR3 in DNA: TGTGCCAGCTCACCGACAGGGGGCAGTCAGCCCCAGCATTTT.

This chain connects TRBV7-8 to TRBJ2-7, with D unresolved. Trimming cost V 1 base and J 0 bases, with 10 bases left between them. The CDR3 length is 15 residues. From germline, CDR1 is SGHVS and CDR2 FQNEAQ. CDR3 protein: CASSLEATLSYEQYF. Written as DNA, the CDR3 is TGTGCCAGCAGCTTAGAAGCTACTCTCTCCTACGAGCAGTACTTC.